One and the same sample provided the 27 T cell receptor beta chains below, sequenced in a study of T cells in localized non-small cell lung cancer (dated by TCRdb to 2020 to 2022). The library relied on the immunoSEQ multiplex PCR assay. TCRdb obtained this table from immuneACCESS and retained in-frame rearrangements with V and J assigned. These tables miss some clones; where compared with another copy, unresolved V genes account for less than half of the shortfall, and the remainder is unexplained. The sample profile shows under 50,000 clones; 86% of them were found once. The ten largest clonotypes hold about 5% of the sample. This specimen consisted of peripheral blood mononuclear cells, obtained before any cancer treatment. The receptors stem from a male donor aged 60 or over with stage II lung adenocarcinoma.

Concerning this clone: The sample holds other DNA sequences that translate to the same CDR3. V and J are TRBV6-5 and TRBJ1-5; TRBD1 might be the D (6 bases). The CDR3 has 15 amino acids. Trimming took off 0 bases at V and 0 bases at J, with 6 bases between the two ends. Germline assignment: CDR1 MNHEY and CDR2 SVGAGI. The CDR3 reads CASSYSGASNQPQHF. The CDR3 coding sequence is TGTGCCAGCAGTTACTCGGGGGCTAGCAATCAGCCCCAGCATTTT.

The chain links TRBV19 to TRBJ2-1; TRBD1 might be the D (5 bases). Germline CDR1 reads LNHDA; CDR2 reads SQIVND (reference sequence). V lost 6 bases and J lost 8, with 14 bases in between. The CDR3 has 13 amino acids. For the CDR3, the DNA is TGTGCCAGTAGAGGCTACCTCAGGGATGAGCAGTTCTTC. Residues: CASRGYLRDEQFF.

This clone was found once. V is TRBV19 and J is TRBJ1-3; D not certain. V was clipped by 7 bases and J by 2 bases, with 9 bases between them. The length of the CDR3 is 13 residues. Germline V lookup: CDR1 LNHDA, CDR2 SQIVND (reference sequence). The CDR3 spells CASTPPTGNTIYF. In DNA form, the CDR3 reads TGTGCCAGTACCCCTCCCACTGGAAACACCATATATTTT.

The V gene is TRBV28, the J gene TRBJ2-6; D gene uncertain. The CDR3 is 15 amino acids. Trimming stripped 11 bases from V and 0 bases from J, with 14 bases between. Germline loops: CDR1 MDHEN, CDR2 SYDVKM. The CDR3 nucleotides read TGTGCCGTCAGGTCAGGTTTCTCTGGGGCCAACGTCCTGACTTTC. This encodes CAVRSGFSGANVLTF.

The chain couples TRBV7-2 to TRBJ2-6; the D is unclear. Germline loops: CDR1 SGHTA, CDR2 FQGNSA. Trimming shortened V by 1 base and J by 1 base, and 5 bases separated the two germline ends. The CDR3 spans 15 residues. CDR3 residues: CASSLVGSGANVLTF. CDR3 in DNA: TGTGCCAGCAGCTTAGTAGGGTCTGGGGCCAACGTCCTGACTTTC.

The rearrangement joins TRBV5-4 to TRBJ2-7; weak D call: TRBD1 (5 bases). CDR3 length: 12 residues. V lost 2 bases, J lost 7 bases, and 10 bases lay in between. In germline, CDR1 is SGHNT, CDR2 YYREEE (reference sequence). The CDR3 DNA follows: TGTGCCAGCAGCTTTCAGGGTGAAGAGCAGTACTTC. This gives the protein CASSFQGEEQYF.

The count of this clone is one. This rearrangement joins TRBV11-2 to TRBJ2-2, with D perhaps matching TRBD2 (6 bases). From germline, CDR1 is SGHAT and CDR2 FQNNGV. The V end lost 11 bases, the J end lost 2 bases, and 15 bases lay between the germline ends. This CDR3 has 14 amino acids. CDR3: CAQRERANTGELFF. The CDR3 DNA follows: TGTGCCCAAAGAGAGCGGGCAAACACCGGGGAGCTGTTTTTT.

The chain has TRBV7-9 and TRBJ2-7; TRBD2 aligns across 14 bases. Trimming removed 1 base from V and 3 bases from J; junction bases left unmatched: 5. The CDR3 is made up of 17 amino acids. Germline CDR1 is SEHNR and CDR2 is FQNEAQ (reference sequence). CDR3 bases: TGTGCCAGCAGCTTAGGGGCGGGGACTAGCGGGAGCTACGAGCAGTACTTC. Its translation: CASSLGAGTSGSYEQYF.

The chain carries TRBV5-4 and TRBJ2-3; 11 nucleotides agree with TRBD1. The CDR3 is made up of 15 amino acids. After removal of 4 bases from V and 5 bases from J, the junction contained 6 bases not matched to a gene. Germline V lookup: CDR1 SGHNT, CDR2 YYREEE (reference sequence). In nucleotides, the CDR3 is TGTGCCAGCAGCCCGGGACAGGGGGTCAGAGATACGCAGTATTTT. Its translation is CASSPGQGVRDTQYF.

Only a few counts were recorded for this clone. V and J are TRBV30 and TRBJ2-2; TRBD2 matches 10 bases. The J segment lost 1 base and the V segment lost 4 bases, leaving 3 bases of the junction unmatched. The CDR3 runs to 15 residues. CDR1 is GTSNPN, CDR2 SVGIG, per germline (reference sequence). In nucleotides, the CDR3 is TGTGCCTGGACGAGCGGGAGGGTGAACACCGGGGAGCTGTTTTTT. It specifies CAWTSGRVNTGELFF.

The genes are TRBV19 and TRBJ1-5; perhaps TRBD1 as D (6 bases). V was cut by 7 bases and J by 3 bases, with 19 bases left in between. CDR1 and CDR2 (germline): LNHDA, SQIVND (reference sequence). This CDR3 region has 16 residues. CDR3 coding DNA: TGTGCCAGTATGGGACAAGGGGTTGCTATCAATCAGCCCCAGCATTTT. Protein product: CASMGQGVAINQPQHF.

The CDR3 region is CASAAGGGETQYF. The CDR3 coding sequence is TGTGCCAGCGCGGCAGGGGGTGGGGAGACCCAGTACTTC. The chain combines TRBV6-6 with TRBJ2-5, with 7 nucleotides matching TRBD1. The CDR3 is 13 amino acids. CDR1 is MNHNY, CDR2 SVGAGI, per germline (reference sequence). V lost 8 bases to trimming and J lost 5 bases; unmatched junction nucleotides: 8.

The chain recombines TRBV30 with TRBJ1-1; D gene uncertain. Trimming pared 4 bases from V and 4 bases from J, leaving 13 bases between. The CDR3 runs to 13 residues. From germline, CDR1 is GTSNPN and CDR2 SVGIG (reference sequence). As DNA, the CDR3 is TGTGCCTGGACCACCTCCTGGGGCACTGAAGCTTTCTTT. It is translated as CAWTTSWGTEAFF.

V and J are TRBV28 and TRBJ2-7; 7 nucleotides align to TRBD2. The V segment lost 5 bases and the J segment 7 bases; nucleotides outside the gene matches: 20. There are 17 residues in the CDR3. Per germline, CDR1 MDHEN and CDR2 SYDVKM. The CDR3 nucleotides read TGTGCCAGCAGTCCCGGCGGGGCCGGACTAGGCCAGGTAGAGCAGTACTTC. It yields the protein CASSPGGAGLGQVEQYF.

This chain links TRBV7-8 with TRBJ1-4; a possible D gene is TRBD1 (5 bases). The CDR3 spans 14 residues. Germline-derived CDR1 and CDR2 are SGHVS and FQNEAQ. V was clipped by 5 bases and J by 5 bases, with 12 bases between them. CDR3 protein: CASSQGRLNEKLFF. Here the CDR3 DNA reads TGTGCCAGCAGCCAGGGACGGCTCAATGAAAAACTGTTTTTT.

The rearrangement uses TRBV28 and TRBJ2-5; 8 nucleotides line up with TRBD2. This CDR3 has 15 amino acids. The junction had 7 bases not matched to a gene; V was cut back by 3 bases and J by 4 bases. The V gene's germline CDR1 is MDHEN and CDR2 SYDVKM. The CDR3 here is CASSLGSGSRETQYF. As DNA, the CDR3 is TGTGCCAGCAGTTTGGGAAGCGGGAGTAGAGAGACCCAGTACTTC.

The chain combines TRBV9 with TRBJ1-1; D uncertain. With 4 bases removed from V and 11 bases from J, the gap between germline ends came to 18 bases. Germline CDR1 and CDR2: SGDLS and YYNGEE. This CDR3 has 13 residues. CDR3 DNA: TGTGCCAGCAGCTTCCTGGGAAAGTCGGATGCTTTCTTT. Translated: CASSFLGKSDAFF.

The rearrangement joins TRBV6-5 to TRBJ2-5; the D is unclear. Germline CDR1 and CDR2: MNHEY and SVGAGI. This CDR3 is 13 amino acids long. Trimming removed 6 bases from V and 7 bases from J, with 15 bases in between. CDR3 bases: TGTGCCAGCAGACCGGACCGCCGTGGGACCCAGTACTTC. It codes for CASRPDRRGTQYF.

The chain employs TRBV5-4 and TRBJ1-2, with D possibly being TRBD1 (6 bases). CDR3 size: 15 residues. Germline loops: CDR1 SGHNT, CDR2 YYREEE (reference sequence). V was pared by 0 bases and J by 3 bases, with 12 bases between. DNA of the CDR3: TGTGCCAGCAGCTTGGATCATGGACAGCACTATGGCTACACCTTC. Protein sequence: CASSLDHGQHYGYTF.

The J gene is TRBJ2-1, the V gene TRBV11-1, with 8 bases aligning to TRBD2. The V gene end was trimmed by 5 bases and the J gene end by 7 bases; junction bases not matched to a gene: 10. The CDR3 spans 15 residues. Germline lookup yields CDR1 SGHAT and CDR2 FQDESV (reference sequence). Written as DNA, the CDR3 is TGTGCCAGCAGCATCCTAGCGGGCTCGGGGAATGAGCAGTTCTTC. This codes for CASSILAGSGNEQFF. Variable domain in full (rest from reference TRBV11-1 and TRBJ2-1): EAEVAQSPRYKITEKSQAVAFWCDPISGHATLYWYRQILGQGPELLVQFQDESVVDDSQLPKDRFSAERLKGVDSTLKIQPAELGDSAMYLCASSILAGSGNEQFFGPGTRLTVL.

This clone was counted a single time. J is TRBJ2-3 and V is TRBV5-1; 10 bases fit TRBD1. J lost 5 bases, V lost 3 bases, and 6 bases had no gene match. The CDR3 is made up of 15 amino acids. The germline CDR1 and CDR2 sequences are SGHRS and YFSETQ. In DNA, the CDR3 is TGCGCCAGCAGCTCCGAGACAGGGGGCTTAGATACGCAGTATTTT. Encoded protein: CASSSETGGLDTQYF. Full variable domain (remainder filled in from reference TRBV5-1 and TRBJ2-3): KAGVTQTPRYLIKTRGQQVTLSCSPISGHRSVSWYQQTPGQGLQFLFEYFSETQRNKGNFPGRFSGRQFSNSRSEMNVSTLELGDSALYLCASSSETGGLDTQYFGPGTRLTVL.

The J gene is TRBJ1-1, the V gene TRBV6-5, with a possible D match to TRBD1 (5 bases). CDR1 is MNHEY and CDR2 is SVGAGI in the germline V gene. The CDR3 has 15 amino acids. V was trimmed by 3 bases and J by 2 bases, leaving 13 bases between them. In DNA, the CDR3 is TGTGCCAGCAGTTATTTCGACAGCATCAACACTGAAGCTTTCTTT. Translated: CASSYFDSINTEAFF.

The rearrangement joins TRBV7-6 to TRBJ2-1; TRBD2 matches at 9 bases. The V segment lost 3 bases and the J segment 7 bases; nucleotides outside the gene matches: 7. Germline V gene data show CDR1 as SGHVS and CDR2 as FNYEAQ. The CDR3 is 15 amino acids. The chain's CDR3 is CASSFRTSEGNEQFF. CDR3 DNA sequence: TGTGCCAGCAGCTTCAGGACTAGCGAGGGGAATGAGCAGTTCTTC.

This clone was detected only a few times. The J gene is TRBJ2-7, the V gene TRBV13; 9 positions match TRBD2. In germline, CDR1 is PRHDT, CDR2 FYEKMQ (reference sequence). The V and J ends lost 6 bases and 6 bases, in that order; junction bases with no gene match: 12. CDR3 length: 15 residues. The DNA for the CDR3 is TGTGCCAGCAGTTTCCGAGCGGGAGGTCCCGGCGAGCAGTACTTC. This codes for CASSFRAGGPGEQYF.

J is TRBJ1-2 and V is TRBV5-6; 7 bases match TRBD1. Germline V CDR1 and CDR2: SGHDT, YYEEEE. This CDR3 contains 15 residues. V was clipped by 4 bases and J by 3 bases; unmatched bases: 9. CDR3 nucleotide sequence: TGTGCCAGCAGCGGGGCGGGACAGAACTACTATGGCTACACCTTC. Amino acids: CASSGAGQNYYGYTF.

In its sample, this clone was seen a few times. This chain connects TRBV4-3 to TRBJ1-1; tentative D call: TRBD1 (6 bases). The germline V gene encodes CDR1 LGHNA and CDR2 YSLEER. V shed 1 base and J shed 1 base, with 7 bases lying between them. The CDR3 runs 14 residues. The CDR3 sequence is CASSQGTENTEAFF. CDR3 nucleotide sequence: TGCGCCAGCAGCCAAGGGACAGAGAACACTGAAGCTTTCTTT.

This rearrangement joins TRBV11-3 to TRBJ2-5, with 8 bases that match TRBD2. There are 12 residues in the CDR3. CDR1 is SGHNT and CDR2 is YENEEA in the germline V gene. The J segment lost 5 bases and the V segment lost 4 bases, leaving 0 bases of the junction unmatched. The CDR3 region has the DNA TGTGCCAGCAGCTCTAGCGGGGAGACCCAGTACTTC. Residues: CASSSSGETQYF.